This T cell receptor (beta chain) is from a study of siplizumab effects on memory and regulatory T cells (dated by TCRdb to between 2019 and 2020). Study-wide context: The study examined how the anti-CD2 antibody siplizumab affects alloreactive T-cell subsets in allogeneic mixed lymphocyte reactions built from human PBMCs. The investigation overall reported the following: Among mappable alloreactive CD4+ clones, an average Treg-derived fraction of roughly 70% was observed with siplizumab, compared with around 28% in control reactions. Because sequences at frequencies below about 10^-5 were poorly captured, only a minor fraction of alloreactive clones could be mapped back to unstimulated subsets. Roughly 75-97% of proliferating CD4+ or CD8+ clones could not be assigned a naive or memory phenotype. Greater diversity appeared to be present in unstimulated naive T cells than in memory T cells, and a substantial contribution to the alloresponse seemed to be made by naive cells. Siplizumab significantly reduced the cumulative frequency of alloreactive sequences traceable to unstimulated CD4+ memory T cells. No functional confirmation was obtained for the suppressive function of proliferating Tregs from siplizumab cultures.

Library generation was performed with the immunoSEQ multiplex PCR assay. Roughly 10^5 TCR templates per sample were assayed on the deep sequencing platform. Genomic DNA extracted from sorted T cells was the material used for TCRbeta CDR3 sequencing. Per the source publication's procedure: The R programming language was used for clonal analysis of TCRbeta CDR3 data. Unstimulated samples were compared with post-reaction CFSE-low samples to define alloreactive CD4+ and CD8+ clones. Regulatory or non-regulatory origin was assigned to alloreactive CD4+ clones by matching of sequences to sorted unstimulated Treg and non-Treg repertoires. Held by TCRdb, this immuneACCESS table contains in-frame sequences only and omits some clones. Under half of the omission traces to an unresolved V gene where checked; the cause of the rest is unknown. V and J calls and clone size are given by that table; D and trimming were obtained from the DNA. Counted in this sample were over 100,000 clones; around 93% of them appeared once. The top ten clonotypes cover approximately 0.17% of the sample.

Sorted unstimulated T cells and proliferating T cells recovered from mixed lymphocyte reactions were subjected to TCRbeta CDR3 sequencing. Fresh whole blood from 9 to 11 HLA-typed healthy donors was used to isolate PBMCs. Unstimulated CD4+ non-regulatory T cells were FACS-sorted to map the origin of alloreactive clones. The CDR3 covers 20 residues, taking in both the cysteine and the phenylalanine. The only DNA kept is the CDR3, 60 bases in frame from the first base. A note on this clone: Its recognized antigen is unknown. It has no much larger one-base neighbor in the sample; base qualities were not kept.

The rearrangement joined TRBV1 to TRBJ1-4; the D segment call TRBD1 is taken from the table without a DNA check. TRBV1 is shown as a pseudogene. This TCR derives from a human donor in good health. The source material was non-Treg CD4+ T cells sorted from blood. This specimen's cell subset or site label, per the study, means: FACS-sorted unstimulated CD4+ non-regulatory T cells. The CDR3 region reads CTSSVSSRDRTLPTNEKLFF. Read as DNA, the sequence is TGCACCAGCAGCGTATCTTCGAGGGACAGGACTCTTCCAACTAATGAAAAACTGTTTTTT.